This entry concerns a single TCR beta chain. Its antigen is still unknown. This specimen comes from a study of cytotoxic CD8 clonotypes in ibrutinib-treated CLL. As for the study in general: Among the samples, the mean was 255,043 productive templates and roughly 96,000 productive rearrangements. Study findings and constraints: Progressing patients had sampling times that differed from those of sustained-remission patients. At progression, clonality fell back toward baseline after rising at ibrutinib response. Age-matched healthy donor levels were exceeded by baseline clonality, which tracked circulating CD8+ T-cell counts.

Produced via immunoSEQ multiplex PCR; TCRdb's table is partial and in-frame only. The sample yields around 60,000 clones, over 60% seen once. The CDR3 has 14 residues. V lost 4 bases, J lost 10 bases, and 7 bases stayed unmatched. From germline, CDR1 is SNHLY and CDR2 FYNNEI. Sequenced material: PBMCs, taken after 12 months of ibrutinib treatment. The clonotype comes from a human donor with chronic lymphocytic leukemia. The chain has TRBV2 and TRBJ2-1, with 10 nucleotides matching TRBD1. The CDR3 protein is CASSGDRGAGEQFF. As DNA, the CDR3 is TGTGCCAGCAGTGGGGACAGGGGCGCAGGGGAGCAGTTCTTC.